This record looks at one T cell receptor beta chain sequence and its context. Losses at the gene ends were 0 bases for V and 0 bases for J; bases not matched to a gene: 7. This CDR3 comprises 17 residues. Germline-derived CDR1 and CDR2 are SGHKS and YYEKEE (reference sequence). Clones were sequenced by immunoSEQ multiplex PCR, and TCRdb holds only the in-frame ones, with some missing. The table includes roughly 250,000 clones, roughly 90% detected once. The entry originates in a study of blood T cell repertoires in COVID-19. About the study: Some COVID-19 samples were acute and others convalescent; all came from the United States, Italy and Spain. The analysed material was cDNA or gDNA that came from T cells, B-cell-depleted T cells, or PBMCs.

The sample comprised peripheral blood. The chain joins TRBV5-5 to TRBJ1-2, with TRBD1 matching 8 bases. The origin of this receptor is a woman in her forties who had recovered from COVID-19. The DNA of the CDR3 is TGTGCCAGCAGCTTGGTTACAGGGGGGTTTTCTAACTATGGCTACACCTTC. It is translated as CASSLVTGGFSNYGYTF.